The rows below give T cell receptor beta chains drawn from one sample of a study of human T cells and chemical hapten exposure. TCRdb fed the reads into MiXCR, producing one record per CDR3 protein. The sample lists 95,000 to 150,000 distinct CDR3 sequences, more than 8.5% seen once, with roughly 1.5% in the top ten. Sequencing was done on a sample of whole blood. The receptors stem from a human donor in good health. Some clones in this sample may be carry-over from other donors' samples. Both conserved end residues are part of each CDR3. A D gene is named only where the DNA matches it firmly. The size entry is marked missing in some rows and otherwise reads once, few, many or a size class.

TRBJ2-3	TRBV20-1	few	TRBD2	TGCAGTGCTCAGTACCAATTCGGACTAGCGGTTACAGATACGCAGTATTTT	CSAQYQFGLAVTDTQYF
TRBJ2-1	TRBV6-6	few	NA	TGTGCCAGCAGTTACTCGATATTGGAGAATGAGCAGTTCTTC	CASSYSILENEQFF
TRBJ1-5	TRBV15	NA	NA	TGTGCCACCAGCAGAGATGCTTACGGGAGGAGCAATCAGCCCCAGCATTTT	CATSRDAYGRSNQPQHF
TRBJ2-3	TRBV5-1	few	TRBD1	TGCGCCAGCAGCGTGGGACAGGGAGAACCCCCAGATACGCAGTATTTT	CASSVGQGEPPDTQYF
TRBJ2-2	TRBV5-1	NA	NA	TGCGCCAGCAGCCTTGGCCCCGGGACATTTATGAACACCGGGGAGCTGTTTTTT	CASSLGPGTFMNTGELFF
TRBJ1-6	TRBV12-3/TRBV12-4	many	NA	TGTGCCAGCAGTGTGGGTTCGGCAGGAAGCTCCTATAATTCACCCCTCCACTTT	CASSVGSAGSSYNSPLHF
TRBJ2-3	TRBV27	few	TRBD1	TGTGCCACCTCAACGCCGGGACAGCGAACAGATACGCAGTATTTT	CATSTPGQRTDTQYF
TRBJ2-1	TRBV5-5	NA	TRBD2	TGTGCCAGCAGCTTGGAGACTAGCGGGGGGTTGTTCAATGAGCAGTTCTTC	CASSLETSGGLFNEQFF
TRBJ2-1	TRBV6-2/TRBV6-3	few	NA	TGTGCCAGCAGTCCCGGGACGCCGGCTAACAATGAGCAGTTCTTC	CASSPGTPANNEQFF
TRBJ1-6	TRBV6-6	many	NA	TGTGCCAGCACCAAATCGACAGCTCCGGGCTCCTATAATTCACCCCTCCACTTT	CASTKSTAPGSYNSPLHF
TRBJ2-7	TRBV12-3/TRBV12-4	many	TRBD1	TGTGCCAGCAGCTGGGGACAGGTTATCTCCTACGAGCAGTACTTC	CASSWGQVISYEQYF
TRBJ2-2	TRBV12-3/TRBV12-4	NA	NA	TGTGCCAGCAGTTTAGCGCAGGGTCGGAACACCGGGGAGCTGTTTTTT	CASSLAQGRNTGELFF
TRBJ2-2	TRBV14	few	NA	TGTGCCAGCAGCCTACAAAGAAATGTTGTGAACACCGGGGAGCTGTTTTTT	CASSLQRNVVNTGELFF